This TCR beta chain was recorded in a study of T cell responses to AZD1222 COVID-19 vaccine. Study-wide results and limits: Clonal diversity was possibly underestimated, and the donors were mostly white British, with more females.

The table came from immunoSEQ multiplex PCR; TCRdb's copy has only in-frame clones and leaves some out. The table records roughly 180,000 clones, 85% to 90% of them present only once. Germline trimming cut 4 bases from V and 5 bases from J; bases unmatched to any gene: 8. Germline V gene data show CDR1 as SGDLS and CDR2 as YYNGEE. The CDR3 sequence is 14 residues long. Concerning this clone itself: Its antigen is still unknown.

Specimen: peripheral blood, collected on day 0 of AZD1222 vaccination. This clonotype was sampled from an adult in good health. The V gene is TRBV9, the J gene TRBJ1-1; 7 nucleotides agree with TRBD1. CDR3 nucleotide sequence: TGTGCCAGCAGCACCCGACAGGGAAATACTGAAGCTTTCTTT. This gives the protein CASSTRQGNTEAFF.